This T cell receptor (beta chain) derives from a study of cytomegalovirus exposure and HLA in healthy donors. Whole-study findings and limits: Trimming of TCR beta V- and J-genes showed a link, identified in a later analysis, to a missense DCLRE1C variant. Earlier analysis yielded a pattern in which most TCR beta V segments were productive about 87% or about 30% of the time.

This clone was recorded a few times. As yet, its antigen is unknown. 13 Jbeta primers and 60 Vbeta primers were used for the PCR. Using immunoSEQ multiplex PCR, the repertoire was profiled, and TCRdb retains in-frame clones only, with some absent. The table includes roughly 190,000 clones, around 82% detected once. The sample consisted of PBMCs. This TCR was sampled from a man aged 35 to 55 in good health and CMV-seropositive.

CDR3 amino acids: CASSDPRKGQVSYNSPLHF. CDR3 in DNA: TGTGCCAGCAGTGACCCTAGGAAGGGACAGGTCTCCTATAATTCACCCCTCCACTTT. The J gene is TRBJ1-6, the V gene TRBV6-1; 8 bases align to TRBD1. This CDR3 spans 19 amino acids. CDR1 is MNHNS, CDR2 SASEGT, per germline. The J segment lost 0 bases and the V segment lost 3 bases, leaving 10 bases of the junction unmatched.